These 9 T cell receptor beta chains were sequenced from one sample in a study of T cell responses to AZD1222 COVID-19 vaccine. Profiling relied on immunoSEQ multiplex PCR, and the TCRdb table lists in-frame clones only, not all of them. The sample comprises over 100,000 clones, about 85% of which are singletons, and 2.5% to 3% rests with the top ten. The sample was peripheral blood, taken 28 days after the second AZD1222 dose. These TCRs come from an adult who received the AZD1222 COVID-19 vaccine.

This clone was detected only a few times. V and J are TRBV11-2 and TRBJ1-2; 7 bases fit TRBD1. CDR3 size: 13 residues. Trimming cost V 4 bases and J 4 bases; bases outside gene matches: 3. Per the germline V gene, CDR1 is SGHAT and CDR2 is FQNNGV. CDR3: CASSSGQFYGYTF. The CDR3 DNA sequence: TGTGCCAGCAGCTCGGGACAGTTCTATGGCTACACCTTC. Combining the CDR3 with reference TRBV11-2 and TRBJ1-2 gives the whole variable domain EAGVAQSPRYKIIEKRQSVAFWCNPISGHATLYWYQQILGQGPKLLIQFQNNGVVDDSQLPKDRFSAERLKGVDSTLKIQPAKLEDSAVYLCASSSGQFYGYTFGSGTRLTVV.

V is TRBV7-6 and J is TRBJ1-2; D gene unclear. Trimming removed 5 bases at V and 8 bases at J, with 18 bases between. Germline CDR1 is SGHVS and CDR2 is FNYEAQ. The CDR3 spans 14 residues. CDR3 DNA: TGTGCCAGCAGCGCAGCACGCCGGACGGAGGGCTACACCTTC. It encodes CASSAARRTEGYTF.

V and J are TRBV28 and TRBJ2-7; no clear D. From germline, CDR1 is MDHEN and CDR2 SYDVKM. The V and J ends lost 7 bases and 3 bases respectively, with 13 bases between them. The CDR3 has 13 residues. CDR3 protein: CASTSGSVYEQYF. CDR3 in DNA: TGTGCCAGCACCTCGGGCAGCGTCTACGAGCAGTACTTC.

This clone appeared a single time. This chain's CDR3 is CASSLGGQGSEQYF. The CDR3 nucleotides are TGTGCCAGCAGCTTAGGAGGACAGGGATCTGAGCAGTACTTC. V and J are TRBV7-9 and TRBJ2-7; 8 nucleotides align to TRBD1. V shed 1 base and J 7 bases; nucleotides not matched to a gene: 6. The CDR3 has 14 residues. CDR1 is SEHNR, CDR2 FQNEAQ, per germline (reference sequence).

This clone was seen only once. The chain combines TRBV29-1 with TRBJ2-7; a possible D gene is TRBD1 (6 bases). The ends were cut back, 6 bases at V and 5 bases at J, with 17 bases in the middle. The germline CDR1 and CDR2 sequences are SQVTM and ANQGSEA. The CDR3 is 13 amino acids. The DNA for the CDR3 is TGCAGCGTCGAGGGGACACCCGGGAACGAGCAGTACTTC. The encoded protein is CSVEGTPGNEQYF.

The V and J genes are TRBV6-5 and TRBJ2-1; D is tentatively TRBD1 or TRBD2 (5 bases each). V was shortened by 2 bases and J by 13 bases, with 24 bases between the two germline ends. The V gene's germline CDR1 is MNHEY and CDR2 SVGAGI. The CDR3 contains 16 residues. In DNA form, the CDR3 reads TGTGCCAGCAGTTACAGGGGAGCCCAAACCCTCCCCCTCCAGTTCTTC. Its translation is CASSYRGAQTLPLQFF.

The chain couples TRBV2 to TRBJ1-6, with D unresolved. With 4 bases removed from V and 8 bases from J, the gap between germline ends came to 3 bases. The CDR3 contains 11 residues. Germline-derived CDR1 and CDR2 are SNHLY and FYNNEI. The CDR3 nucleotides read TGTGCCAGCAGTGTCGATTCACCCCTCCACTTT. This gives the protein CASSVDSPLHF.

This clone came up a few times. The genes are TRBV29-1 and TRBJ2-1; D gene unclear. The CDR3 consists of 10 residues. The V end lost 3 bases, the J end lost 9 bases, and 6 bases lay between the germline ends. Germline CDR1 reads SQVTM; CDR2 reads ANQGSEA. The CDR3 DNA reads TGCAGCGTTGAGTTGGGTGAGCAGTTCTTC. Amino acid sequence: CSVELGEQFF.

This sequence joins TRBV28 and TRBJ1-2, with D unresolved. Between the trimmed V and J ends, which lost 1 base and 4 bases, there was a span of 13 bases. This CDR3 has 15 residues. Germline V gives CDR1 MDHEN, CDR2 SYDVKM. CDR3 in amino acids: CASSLSPRGGYGYTF. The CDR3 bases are TGTGCCAGCAGTTTATCCCCACGGGGTGGCTATGGCTACACCTTC.